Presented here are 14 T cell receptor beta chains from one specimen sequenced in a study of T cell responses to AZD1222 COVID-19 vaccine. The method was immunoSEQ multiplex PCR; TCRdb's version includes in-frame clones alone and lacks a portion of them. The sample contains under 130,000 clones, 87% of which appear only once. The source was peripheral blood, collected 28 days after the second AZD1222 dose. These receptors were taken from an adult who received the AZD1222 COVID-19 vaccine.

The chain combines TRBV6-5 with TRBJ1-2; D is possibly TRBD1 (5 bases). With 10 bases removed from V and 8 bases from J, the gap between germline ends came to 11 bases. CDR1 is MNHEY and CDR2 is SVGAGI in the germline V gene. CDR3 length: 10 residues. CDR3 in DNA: TGTGCCACTGTTTGGGACGGCTACACCTTC. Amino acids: CATVWDGYTF.

CDR3 bases: TGTGCCAGCAGCCTGACAAATTACAATGAGCAGTTCTTC. It yields the protein CASSLTNYNEQFF. The chain couples TRBV28 to TRBJ2-1; D is uncertain. Trimming removed 6 bases at V and 4 bases at J, with 10 bases between. CDR1 and CDR2 from the germline V gene are MDHEN and SYDVKM. The CDR3 totals 13 residues.

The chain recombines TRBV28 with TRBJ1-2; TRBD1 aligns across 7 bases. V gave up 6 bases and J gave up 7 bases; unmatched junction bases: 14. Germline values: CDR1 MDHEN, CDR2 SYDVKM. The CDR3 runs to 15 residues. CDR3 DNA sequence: TGTGCCAGCAGATCAGGGGGATCTAACTATATTGGCTACACCTTC. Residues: CASRSGGSNYIGYTF.

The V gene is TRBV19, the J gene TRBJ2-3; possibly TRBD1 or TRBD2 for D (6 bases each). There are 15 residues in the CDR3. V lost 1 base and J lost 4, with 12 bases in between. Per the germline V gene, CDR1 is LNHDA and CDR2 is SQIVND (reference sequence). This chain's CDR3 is CASSIAGAGADTQYF. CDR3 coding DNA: TGTGCCAGTAGTATAGCGGGGGCAGGTGCAGATACGCAGTATTTT.

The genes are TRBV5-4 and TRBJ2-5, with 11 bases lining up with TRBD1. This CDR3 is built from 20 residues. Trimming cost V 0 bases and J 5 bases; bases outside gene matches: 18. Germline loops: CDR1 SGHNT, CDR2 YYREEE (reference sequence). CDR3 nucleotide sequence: TGTGCCAGCAGCTTGGTTTTAACAGTGACCGGGACAGGGGGTAGTGAGACCCAGTACTTC. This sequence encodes CASSLVLTVTGTGGSETQYF.

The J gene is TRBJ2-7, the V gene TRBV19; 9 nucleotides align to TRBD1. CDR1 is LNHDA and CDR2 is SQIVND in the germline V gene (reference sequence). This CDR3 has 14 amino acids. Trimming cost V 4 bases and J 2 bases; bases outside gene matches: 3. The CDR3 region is CASSKGQGPYEQYF. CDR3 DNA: TGTGCCAGTAGTAAAGGACAGGGGCCCTACGAGCAGTACTTC.

CDR3 protein: CASSLVNNEKLFF. CDR3 coding DNA: TGTGCCAGCAGCTTAGTAAATAATGAAAAACTGTTTTTT. The chain employs TRBV7-6 and TRBJ1-4, with unresolved D. Trimming took off 1 base at V and 4 bases at J, with 4 bases between the two ends. The CDR3 has 13 amino acids. In germline, CDR1 is SGHVS, CDR2 FNYEAQ.

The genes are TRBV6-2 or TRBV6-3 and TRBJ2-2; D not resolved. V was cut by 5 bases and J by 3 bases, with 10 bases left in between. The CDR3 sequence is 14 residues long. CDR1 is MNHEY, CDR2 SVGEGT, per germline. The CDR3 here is CASSPSRDTGELFF. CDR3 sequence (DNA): TGTGCCAGCAGTCCCTCCCGGGACACCGGGGAGCTGTTTTTT.

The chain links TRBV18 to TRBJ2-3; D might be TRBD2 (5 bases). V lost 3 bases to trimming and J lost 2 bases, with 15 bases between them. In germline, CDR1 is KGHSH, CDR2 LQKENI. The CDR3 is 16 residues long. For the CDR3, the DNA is TGTGCCAGCTCACCGAACGGACTTTCTTCCACAGATACGCAGTATTTT. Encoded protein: CASSPNGLSSTDTQYF.

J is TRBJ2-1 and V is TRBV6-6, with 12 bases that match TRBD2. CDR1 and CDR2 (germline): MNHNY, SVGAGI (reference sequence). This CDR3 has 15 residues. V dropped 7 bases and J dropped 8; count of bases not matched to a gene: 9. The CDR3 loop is CASTPGLAGMHEQFF. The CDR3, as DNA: TGTGCCAGCACCCCCGGACTAGCGGGAATGCATGAGCAGTTCTTC.

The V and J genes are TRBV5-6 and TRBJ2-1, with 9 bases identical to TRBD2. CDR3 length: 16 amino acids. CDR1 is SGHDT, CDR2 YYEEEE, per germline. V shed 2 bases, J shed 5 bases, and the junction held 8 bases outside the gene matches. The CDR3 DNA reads TGTGCCAGCAGCTTTGGTATACTAGCGGGCGACAATGAGCAGTTCTTC. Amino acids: CASSFGILAGDNEQFF.

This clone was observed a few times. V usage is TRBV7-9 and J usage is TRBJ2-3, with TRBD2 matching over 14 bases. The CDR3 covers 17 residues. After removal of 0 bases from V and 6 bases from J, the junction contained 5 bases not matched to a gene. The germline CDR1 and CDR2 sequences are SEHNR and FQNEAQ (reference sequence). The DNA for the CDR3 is TGTGCCAGCAGCTTAGCGGGACTAGCGGGAGTGGCGGATACGCAGTATTTT. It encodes CASSLAGLAGVADTQYF.

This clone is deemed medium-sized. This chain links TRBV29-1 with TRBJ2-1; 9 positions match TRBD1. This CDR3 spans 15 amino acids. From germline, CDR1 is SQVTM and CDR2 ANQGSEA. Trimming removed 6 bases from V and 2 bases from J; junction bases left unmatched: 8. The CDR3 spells CSVPSGQGTYNEQFF. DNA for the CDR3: TGCAGCGTCCCAAGCGGACAGGGGACCTACAATGAGCAGTTCTTC.

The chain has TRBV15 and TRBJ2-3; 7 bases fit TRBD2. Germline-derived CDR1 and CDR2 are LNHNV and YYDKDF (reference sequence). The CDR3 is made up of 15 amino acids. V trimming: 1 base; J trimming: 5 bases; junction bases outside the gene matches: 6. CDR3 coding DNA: TGTGCCACCAGCAGAGGGGTCGGACTAGAAGATACGCAGTATTTT. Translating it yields CATSRGVGLEDTQYF. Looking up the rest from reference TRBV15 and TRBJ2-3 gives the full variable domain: DAMVIQNPRYQVTQFGKPVTLSCSQTLNHNVMYWYQQKSSQAPKLLFHYYDKDFNNEADTPDNFQSRRPNTSFCFLDIRSPGLGDTAMYLCATSRGVGLEDTQYFGPGTRLTVL.